One sample yielded the 3 T cell receptor beta chains listed below, sequenced in a study of shared clonotypes between healthy human individuals (dated by TCRdb to about 2020). Receptor libraries were prepared by the immunoSEQ multiplex PCR assay. TCRdb took over this immuneACCESS table, retaining in-frame rearrangements with V and J assigned. Such tables are incomplete; in checked studies, under half of the missing clones stem from an unresolved V gene, and the remainder is unexplained. The sample has 1.6 million or so clones on record, 95% to 97% of them singletons. Approximately 1% of the sample is taken by the ten largest. Sequencing was carried out using naive CD4+ T cells sorted from blood. This sample's cell subset or site label indicates: CD45RA+ positively selected. The receptors derive from a young man in good health.

The chain combines TRBV25-1 with TRBJ2-1, with D perhaps matching TRBD1 (6 bases). This CDR3 comprises 15 residues. The germline CDR1 and CDR2 sequences are MGHDK and SYGVNS. The V and J ends lost 6 bases and 6 bases respectively, with 18 bases between them. CDR3 nucleotides: TGTGCCAGCAGACCCACCGGGACACCCCTCAATGAGCAGTTCTTC. Protein sequence: CASRPTGTPLNEQFF.

The chain uses TRBV27 and TRBJ2-2; D not certain. This CDR3 spans 16 amino acids. Germline lookup yields CDR1 MNHEY and CDR2 SMNVEV (reference sequence). Trimming shortened V by 1 base and J by 4 bases, and 13 bases separated the two germline ends. CDR3 DNA: TGTGCCAGCAGTTTATTTGGTCCTTCGGGCACCGGGGAGCTGTTTTTT. It specifies CASSLFGPSGTGELFF.

The gene calls are TRBV5-1 and TRBJ1-1; TRBD1 aligns across 7 bases. V lost 8 bases to trimming and J lost 5 bases; unmatched junction nucleotides: 15. The CDR3 sequence is 15 residues long. From germline, CDR1 is SGHRS and CDR2 YFSETQ. The CDR3 region has the DNA TGCGCCAGTACCGGGACAGTGTCAAGGGGAACTGAAGCTTTCTTT. Its translation: CASTGTVSRGTEAFF.